This passage covers 25 T cell receptor beta chains from one sample sequenced in a study of cytomegalovirus exposure and HLA in healthy donors. PCR employed 60 Vbeta and 13 Jbeta primers. Sequencing used immunoSEQ multiplex PCR; TCRdb keeps in-frame clones, though not all of them. The data contain some 170,000 clones, around three quarters of them singletons. Sequences were obtained from PBMCs. These receptors were obtained from a woman in her thirties in good health and CMV-seronegative.

This sequence joins TRBV29-1 and TRBJ1-2, with a weak D call TRBD1 (6 bases). Trimming took 4 bases from V and 6 from J, leaving 12 bases between them. The CDR3 spans 12 residues. CDR1 and CDR2 (germline): SQVTM, ANQGSEA. CDR3 amino acids: CSVVGAGDGYTF. In nucleotides, the CDR3 is TGCAGCGTTGTGGGGGCAGGGGATGGCTACACCTTC.

This chain connects TRBV7-5 to TRBJ2-7; TRBD1, the table's D call, lacks a check against the DNA. TRBV7-5 is assigned pseudogene status. The CDR3 is 15 residues long. This CDR3 is CVRSKHGTGKNEQYF. The CDR3 nucleotides are TGTGTCAGAAGCAAACACGGGACAGGGAAGAACGAGCAGTACTTC.

This clone was picked up one time. The chain employs TRBV9 and TRBJ1-3; tentatively, D is TRBD1 (5 bases). V lost 5 bases and J 0 bases, leaving 15 bases between the germline ends. The CDR3 length is 16 residues. Germline CDR1 reads SGDLS; CDR2 reads YYNGEE. The CDR3 here is CASSGSGASSGNTIYF. The CDR3 nucleotides are TGTGCCAGCAGTGGATCTGGGGCCAGCTCTGGAAACACCATATATTTT.

Note on this clone: One end of the junction fails to match germline, which may point to a read error. The CDR3 sequence is CASSNSLGDTEAFF. The CDR3 DNA follows: TGTGCCAGCAGTAACTCCTTAGGGGACACTGAAGCTTTCTTT. This rearrangement joins TRBV6-5 to TRBJ1-1; TRBD1 might be the D (5 bases). Germline values: CDR1 MNHEY, CDR2 SVGAGI. There are 14 residues in the CDR3.

This chain uses TRBV5-1 with TRBJ1-1; 7 bases are shared with TRBD1. CDR3 length: 15 amino acids. CDR1 SGHRS and CDR2 YFSETQ come from the germline V gene. J was trimmed by 2 bases and V by 0 bases; bases with no gene match: 4. CDR3 sequence reads: CASSLVYRGNTEAFF. The CDR3, as DNA: TGCGCCAGCAGCTTGGTATACAGGGGAAACACTGAAGCTTTCTTT.

To note about this clone: The junction and the germline gene differ at one end; a read error may be behind it. The gene calls are TRBV28 and TRBJ1-2, with 11 nucleotides matching TRBD1. Germline V CDR1 and CDR2: MDHEN, SYDVKM. This CDR3 is built from 13 residues. The CDR3 sequence: CASSSGQGEGYPF. CDR3 DNA sequence: TGTGCCAGCAGCTCGGGACAGGGGGAGGGCTACCCCTTC.

J is TRBJ1-3 and V is TRBV2; a weak D match, TRBD1 (6 bases). CDR1 is SNHLY, CDR2 FYNNEI, per germline. The CDR3 consists of 14 residues. Trimming removed 6 bases at V and 2 bases at J, with 11 bases between. The CDR3 coding sequence is TGTGCCAGCAGCCGGGGGGGCGCTGGAAACACCATATATTTT. Residues: CASSRGGAGNTIYF.

This chain links TRBV27 with TRBJ1-1; tentatively, D is TRBD1 (6 bases). Germline values: CDR1 MNHEY, CDR2 SMNVEV (reference sequence). The CDR3 runs 16 residues. V gave up 2 bases and J gave up 4 bases, with 17 bases separating them. CDR3 sequence (DNA): TGTGCCAGCAGTTTAATGGCAGGGGCATATAGCACTGAAGCTTTCTTT. This gives the protein CASSLMAGAYSTEAFF.

The J gene is TRBJ1-3, the V gene TRBV9, with TRBD1 matching 9 bases. CDR1 is SGDLS, CDR2 YYNGEE, per germline. V lost 0 bases and J lost 1; bases outside the gene matches: 11. The CDR3 length is 19 residues. The CDR3 coding sequence is TGTGCCAGCAGCGTAGAGTATAGGGGGACAGGGAGTTCTGGAAACACCATATATTTT. This sequence encodes CASSVEYRGTGSSGNTIYF.

V usage is TRBV7-2 and J usage is TRBJ2-3, with D possibly being TRBD1 (5 bases). Per germline, CDR1 SGHTA and CDR2 FQGNSA. Trimming took off 0 bases at V and 2 bases at J, with 9 bases between the two ends. The CDR3 spans 15 residues. The DNA for the CDR3 is TGTGCCAGCAGCTTAGCGGGCAGGGCCACAGATACGCAGTATTTT. This codes for CASSLAGRATDTQYF.

Note on this clone: Germline is not matched at one junction end, which may reflect a read error. J is TRBJ1-2 and V is TRBV29-1; a weak D match, TRBD1 (5 bases). Germline V lookup: CDR1 SQVTM, CDR2 ANQGSEA. The CDR3 sequence is 19 residues long. As DNA, the CDR3 is TGCAGCGTGCTGCAGGGTGCTCGGGTAGAATTTCTTTACTCATATGGCTACCCCTTC. Residues: CSVLQGARVEFLYSYGYPF.

The rearrangement uses TRBV7-3 and TRBJ2-5; perhaps TRBD2 as D (7 bases). Germline V gives CDR1 SGHTA, CDR2 FQGTGA. Trimming removed 5 bases from V and 5 bases from J, with 12 bases in between. This CDR3 has 13 residues. The CDR3 DNA reads TGTGCCAGCAGCGGGGGGGCCTACGAGACCCAGTACTTC. Translated, it gives CASSGGAYETQYF.

J is TRBJ2-7 and V is TRBV6-6; D may be TRBD2 (6 bases). Germline V gives CDR1 MNHNY, CDR2 SVGAGI (reference sequence). This CDR3 spans 14 amino acids. Trimming removed 1 base at V and 2 bases at J, with 9 bases between. This CDR3 is CASSYYPSAYEQYF. DNA for the CDR3: TGTGCCAGCAGTTACTACCCTAGCGCCTACGAGCAGTACTTC.

The rearrangement links TRBV5-1 to TRBJ1-5; D gene uncertain. Germline assignment: CDR1 SGHRS and CDR2 YFSETQ. Trimming shortened V by 0 bases and J by 1 base, and 5 bases separated the two germline ends. The CDR3 consists of 14 residues. The CDR3 is CASSLGHSNQPQHF. Written as DNA, the CDR3 is TGCGCCAGCAGCTTGGGACACAGCAATCAGCCCCAGCATTTT.

The chain links TRBV5-4 to TRBJ2-1; D is perhaps TRBD2 (7 bases). CDR1 and CDR2 from the germline V gene are SGHNT and YYREEE (reference sequence). The CDR3 totals 18 residues. Deletions cut 0 bases from V and 4 bases from J, with 20 bases between. The CDR3 protein is CASSLAIGGGRGYNEQFF. The CDR3, as DNA: TGTGCCAGCAGCTTGGCTATAGGGGGAGGGCGGGGTTACAATGAGCAGTTCTTC. Based on the CDR3 plus reference TRBV5-4 and TRBJ2-1, the full variable domain is ETGVTQSPTHLIKTRGQQVTLRCSSQSGHNTVSWYQQALGQGPQFIFQYYREEENGRGNFPPRFSGLQFPNYSSELNVNALELDDSALYLCASSLAIGGGRGYNEQFFGPGTRLTVL.

The chain is built from TRBV28 and TRBJ1-3, with no clear D. V was shortened by 2 bases and J by 4 bases, with 9 bases between the two germline ends. The germline V gene has CDR1 MDHEN and CDR2 SYDVKM. This CDR3 has 14 amino acids. For the CDR3, the DNA is TGTGCCAGCAGTTTAATCACCGAGGGAAACACCATATATTTT. This codes for CASSLITEGNTIYF. Looking up the rest from reference TRBV28 and TRBJ1-3 gives the full variable domain: DVKVTQSSRYLVKRTGEKVFLECVQDMDHENMFWYRQDPGLGLRLIYFSYDVKMKEKGDIPEGYSVSREKKERFSLILESASTNQTSMYLCASSLITEGNTIYFGEGSWLTVV.

This clone was counted between two and nine times. J is TRBJ2-7 and V is TRBV10-1, with TRBD1 identical over 8 bases. The CDR3 spans 13 residues. Germline-derived CDR1 and CDR2 are WNHNN and SYGVQD (reference sequence). V shed 6 bases and J 6 bases; nucleotides not matched to a gene: 7. The CDR3 spells CASSRDRPAEQYF. In nucleotides, the CDR3 is TGCGCCAGCAGCCGGGACAGGCCCGCCGAGCAGTACTTC.

This sequence joins TRBV6-1 and TRBJ2-3, with TRBD2 identical over 7 bases. Looked up from germline, CDR1 is MNHNS and CDR2 is SASEGT. This CDR3 region has 14 residues. V lost 4 bases, J lost 2 bases, and 3 bases stayed unmatched. In nucleotides, the CDR3 is TGTGCCAGCAGTGGCGGGACTACCACAGATACGCAGTATTTT. Protein sequence: CASSGGTTTDTQYF.

In this sample, this clone turned up once. This chain connects TRBV28 to TRBJ2-5; tentative D call: TRBD2 (5 bases). V lost 6 bases and J 1 base, leaving 15 bases between the germline ends. Looked up from germline, CDR1 is MDHEN and CDR2 is SYDVKM. CDR3 length equals 15 residues. Here the CDR3 reads CASRGELVFQETQYF. As DNA, the CDR3 is TGTGCCAGCAGGGGCGAACTAGTTTTCCAAGAGACCCAGTACTTC.

The chain uses TRBV4-3 and TRBJ1-1, with 8 bases identical to TRBD1. CDR1 and CDR2 from the germline V gene are LGHNA and YSLEER. Trimming cost V 0 bases and J 0 bases; bases outside gene matches: 15. This CDR3 region has 20 residues. The CDR3 loop reads CASSQDSLSHRQGMNTEAFF. The DNA of the CDR3 is TGCGCCAGCAGCCAAGATTCACTCTCGCACCGACAGGGGATGAACACTGAAGCTTTCTTT.

The rearrangement joins TRBV5-4 to TRBJ2-3; D unresolved. The CDR3 totals 15 residues. CDR1 and CDR2 (germline): SGHNT, YYREEE (reference sequence). Trimming pared 0 bases from V and 0 bases from J, leaving 8 bases between. This CDR3 is CASSLDLVSTDTQYF. DNA of the CDR3: TGTGCCAGCAGCTTGGATCTAGTGAGCACAGATACGCAGTATTTT.

DNA of the CDR3: TGTGCCATCAGTGAGCCCGGGACACCGAACACTGAAGCTTTCTTT. Translating gives CAISEPGTPNTEAFF. This chain uses TRBV10-3 with TRBJ1-1; D perhaps matches TRBD1 (6 bases). V was cut by 2 bases and J by 1 base, with 11 bases left in between. Germline V lookup: CDR1 ENHRY, CDR2 SYGVKD. This CDR3 region has 15 residues.

This clone came up a few times. The chain carries TRBV7-8 and TRBJ2-5; 7 bases map to TRBD1. This CDR3 has 14 amino acids. Losses at the gene ends were 4 bases for V and 3 bases for J; bases not matched to a gene: 5. Germline assignment: CDR1 SGHVS and CDR2 FQNEAQ. The CDR3 bases are TGTGCCAGCAGCTCCGGACAGGCCGAAGAGACCCAGTACTTC. It encodes CASSSGQAEETQYF.

The V and J genes are TRBV7-3 and TRBJ2-7; the match to TRBD2 covers 8 bases. V gave up 0 bases and J gave up 2 bases; unmatched junction bases: 3. Germline CDR1 SGHTA, CDR2 FQGTGA. The CDR3 spans 15 residues. For the CDR3, the DNA is TGTGCCAGCAGCTTAACGTCGGGACTAGCCTACGAGCAGTACTTC. Translated, it gives CASSLTSGLAYEQYF.

The rearrangement uses TRBV11-3 and TRBJ2-7, with D possibly TRBD2 on 6 matching bases. The V end lost 3 bases, the J end lost 5 bases, and 17 bases lay between the germline ends. Germline values: CDR1 SGHNT, CDR2 YENEEA. The CDR3 contains 15 residues. The CDR3 sequence: CASSLDRGLGNEQYF. In DNA form, the CDR3 reads TGTGCCAGCAGCTTGGATAGGGGACTCGGAAACGAGCAGTACTTC.